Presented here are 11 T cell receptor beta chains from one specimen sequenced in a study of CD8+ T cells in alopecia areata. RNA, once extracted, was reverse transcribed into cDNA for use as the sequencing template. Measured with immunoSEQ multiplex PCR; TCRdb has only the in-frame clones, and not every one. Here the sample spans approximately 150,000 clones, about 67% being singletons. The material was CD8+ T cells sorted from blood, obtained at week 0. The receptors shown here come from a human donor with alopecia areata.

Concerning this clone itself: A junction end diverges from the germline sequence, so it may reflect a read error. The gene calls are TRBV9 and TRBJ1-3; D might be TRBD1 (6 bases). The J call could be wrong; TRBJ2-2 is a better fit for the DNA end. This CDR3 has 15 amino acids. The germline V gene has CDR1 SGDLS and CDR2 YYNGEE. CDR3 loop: CASSPPTGITRELFF. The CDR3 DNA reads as TGTGCCAGCTCACCACCCACAGGGATCACCAGGGAGCTGTTTTTT.

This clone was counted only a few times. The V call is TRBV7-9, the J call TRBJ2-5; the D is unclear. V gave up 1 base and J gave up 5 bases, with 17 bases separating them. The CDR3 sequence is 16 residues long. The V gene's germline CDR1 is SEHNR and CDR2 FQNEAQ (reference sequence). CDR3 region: CASSLEAPVRVETQYF. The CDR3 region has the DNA TGTGCCAGCAGCTTAGAGGCCCCCGTTCGGGTGGAGACCCAGTACTTC.

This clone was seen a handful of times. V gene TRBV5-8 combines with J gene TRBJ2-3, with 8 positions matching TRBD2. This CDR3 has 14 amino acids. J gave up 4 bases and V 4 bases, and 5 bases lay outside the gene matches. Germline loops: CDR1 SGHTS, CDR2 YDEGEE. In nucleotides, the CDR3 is TGTGCCAGCAGCCCGGGGGGGCCTGCAGATACGCAGTATTTT. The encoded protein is CASSPGGPADTQYF.

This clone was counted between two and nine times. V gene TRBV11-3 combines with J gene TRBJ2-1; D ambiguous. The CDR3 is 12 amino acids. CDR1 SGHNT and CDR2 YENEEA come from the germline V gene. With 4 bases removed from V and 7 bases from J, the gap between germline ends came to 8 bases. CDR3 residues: CASSSRANEQFF. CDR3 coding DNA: TGTGCCAGCAGCTCACGGGCGAATGAGCAGTTCTTC.

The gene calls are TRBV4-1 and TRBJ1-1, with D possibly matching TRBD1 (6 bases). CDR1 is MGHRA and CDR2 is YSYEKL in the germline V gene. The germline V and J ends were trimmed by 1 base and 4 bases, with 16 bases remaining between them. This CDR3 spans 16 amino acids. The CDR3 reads CASSQGRGGFGTEAFF. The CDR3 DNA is TGCGCCAGCAGCCAAGGCAGGGGAGGGTTTGGCACTGAAGCTTTCTTT.

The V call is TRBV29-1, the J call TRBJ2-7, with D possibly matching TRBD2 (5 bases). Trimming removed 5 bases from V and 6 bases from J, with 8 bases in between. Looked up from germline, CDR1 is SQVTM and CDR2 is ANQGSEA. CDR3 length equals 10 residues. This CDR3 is CSVLSGEQYF. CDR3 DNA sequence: TGCAGCGTTCTCAGCGGCGAGCAGTACTTC.

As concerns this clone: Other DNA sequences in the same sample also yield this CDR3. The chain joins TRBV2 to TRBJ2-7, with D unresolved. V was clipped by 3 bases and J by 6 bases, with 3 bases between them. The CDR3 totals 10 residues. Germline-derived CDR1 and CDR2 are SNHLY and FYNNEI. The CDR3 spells CASSEFEQYF. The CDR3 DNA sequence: TGTGCCAGCAGTGAGTTCGAGCAGTACTTC. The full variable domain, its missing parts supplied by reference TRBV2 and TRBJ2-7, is EPEVTQTPSHQVTQMGQEVILRCVPISNHLYFYWYRQILGQKVEFLVSFYNNEISEKSEIFDDQFSVERPDGSNFTLKIRSTKLEDSAMYFCASSEFEQYFGPGTRLTVT.

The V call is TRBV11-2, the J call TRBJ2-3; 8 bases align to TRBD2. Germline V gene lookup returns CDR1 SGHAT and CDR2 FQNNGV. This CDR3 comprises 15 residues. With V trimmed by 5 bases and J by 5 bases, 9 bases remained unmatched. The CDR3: CASSEIPGGEDTQYF. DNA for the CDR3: TGTGCCAGCAGCGAGATTCCCGGGGGGGAAGATACGCAGTATTTT.

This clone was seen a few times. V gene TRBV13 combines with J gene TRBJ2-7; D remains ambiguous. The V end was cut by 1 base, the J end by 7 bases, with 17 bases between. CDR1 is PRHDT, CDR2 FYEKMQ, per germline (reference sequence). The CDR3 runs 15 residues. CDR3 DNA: TGTGCCAGCAGCTTAGAACGGACGGCCTCGGGTGAGCAGTACTTC. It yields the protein CASSLERTASGEQYF.

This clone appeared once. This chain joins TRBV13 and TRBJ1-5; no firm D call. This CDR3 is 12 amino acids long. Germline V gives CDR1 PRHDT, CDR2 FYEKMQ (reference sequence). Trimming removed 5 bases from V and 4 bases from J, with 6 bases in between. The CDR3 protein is CASSAQNQPQHF. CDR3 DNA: TGTGCCAGCAGCGCACAGAATCAGCCCCAGCATTTT.

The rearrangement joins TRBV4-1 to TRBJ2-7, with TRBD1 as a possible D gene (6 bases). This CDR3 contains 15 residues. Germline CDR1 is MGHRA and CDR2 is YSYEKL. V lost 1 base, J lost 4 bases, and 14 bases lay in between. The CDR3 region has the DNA TGCGCCAGCAGCCAAGGAAGGGGCAGGGGTTACGAGCAGTACTTC. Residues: CASSQGRGRGYEQYF.